This T cell receptor (beta chain) is drawn from a study of blood T cell repertoires in COVID-19 (dated by TCRdb to about 2020). Regarding the complete study: The collaborator samples originated in the United States, Italy and Spain and spanned the acute and convalescent phases of COVID-19. The material from the prospective study consisted of cDNA or gDNA derived from T cells, B-cell-depleted T cells, or PBMCs. The dataset comprised deeply sampled blood TCRbeta repertoires from subjects exposed to, actively infected with, or recovered from COVID-19. A freely available public database, intended as a resource for researchers studying the immune response to SARS-CoV-2, is where the repertoires were released. Samples came from the ongoing ImmuneRACE study (first 160 participants) plus 1,254 subjects from 6 global collaborators. The sample metadata nearly always contained a de-identified subject ID, COVID-19 status, age in years and sex. HLA class I and class II types, where available, came from metadata supplied by the sample provider rather than from assay-based typing. Study-wide conclusions, independent of this receptor: How much clinical and demographic metadata was included differed by source and by participant, and the metadata was provided uncurated.

On this clone itself: This receptor's antigen is unknown. Base qualities were left out, and no much larger clone turns up one base away.

The CDR3 sequence holds 15 residues, the cysteine and phenylalanine included. Of the read, only the CDR3 DNA is kept; its 45 bases are in frame from base 1. V is cut back by 5 bases and J by 6 bases, with 7 bases in the junction unmatched. CDR1 and CDR2, per the germline V gene (reference sequence), are LNHDA and SQIVND. One collaborating source in Seattle enrolled patients during active infection and followed them longitudinally through the course of disease. Each collaborating institution followed its own protocols to collect whole blood in K2EDTA tubes. For TCRbeta analysis, collaborators shipped samples in one of three forms: frozen whole blood, isolated PBMCs, or DNA extracted from either of those sample types. The immunoSEQ Assay, a bias-controlled multiplex PCR, was used to amplify TCRbeta CDR3 regions from genomic DNA. Per the authors' processing: The number of nucleated cells in each sample was estimated by amplification of reference gene primers within the assay. To quantify the absolute abundance of each unique TCRbeta CDR3 rearrangement, sequence reads were collapsed and filtered. For each sample, productive Simpson clonality was calculated as the square root of Simpson's diversity index over productive rearrangements. Held by TCRdb, this immuneACCESS table contains in-frame sequences only and omits some clones. Under half of the omission traces to an unresolved V gene where checked; the cause of the rest is unknown. The V and J calls and clone size come from that table; D and trimming were worked out from the DNA. The sample yields some 290,000 clones; roughly nine tenths were counted once. Approximately 2.9% of the sample is taken by the ten largest.

Sequencing was performed on peripheral blood. This receptor was obtained from a woman in her 30s with COVID-19, enrolled during active disease. The V and J segments used are TRBV19 and TRBJ1-2; 12 bases in the junction line up with TRBD1. The nucleotide sequence is given as TGTGCCAGTAGTCTCTGGGGACAGGGGGCGAATGGCTACACCTTC. Its translation is CASSLWGQGANGYTF.